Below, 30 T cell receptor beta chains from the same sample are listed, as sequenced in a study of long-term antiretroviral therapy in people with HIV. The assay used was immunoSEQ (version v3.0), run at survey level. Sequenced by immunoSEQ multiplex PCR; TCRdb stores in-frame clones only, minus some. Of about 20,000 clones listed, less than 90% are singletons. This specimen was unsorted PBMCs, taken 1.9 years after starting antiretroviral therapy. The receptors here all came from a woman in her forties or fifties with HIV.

This CDR3 is CASSLGGARYEQYF. The CDR3 DNA sequence: TGTGCCAGCAGCTTAGGGGGGGCGCGGTACGAGCAGTACTTC. The V and J genes are TRBV7-2 and TRBJ2-7, with D perhaps TRBD1 or TRBD2 (6 bases each). CDR1 and CDR2 from the germline V gene are SGHTA and FQGNSA. CDR3 size: 14 residues. The V gene lost 1 base and the J gene lost 4 bases, with 11 bases spanning the gap.

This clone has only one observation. The CDR3 sequence: CASSLENEQYF. The CDR3 nucleotides read TGTGCCAGCAGCTTGGAGAACGAGCAGTACTTC. This sequence joins TRBV5-8 and TRBJ2-7; D remains ambiguous. Trimming left V 0 bases short and J 5 bases short, with 3 bases between. Germline values: CDR1 SGHTS, CDR2 YDEGEE. The CDR3 spans 11 residues.

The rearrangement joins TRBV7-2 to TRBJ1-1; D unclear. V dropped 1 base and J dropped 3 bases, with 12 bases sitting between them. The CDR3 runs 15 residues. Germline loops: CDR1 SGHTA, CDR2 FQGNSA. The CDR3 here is CASSLEQTADTEAFF. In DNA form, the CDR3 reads TGTGCCAGCAGCTTAGAACAGACGGCCGACACTGAAGCTTTCTTT.

This CDR3 reads CASSQLEVAGANVLTF. DNA for the CDR3: TGCGCCAGCAGCCAATTGGAGGTGGCAGGGGCCAACGTCCTGACTTTC. The chain has TRBV4-3 and TRBJ2-6; D possibly corresponds to TRBD2 (5 bases). The CDR3 spans 16 residues. Trimming shortened V by 2 bases and J by 4 bases, and 12 bases separated the two germline ends. In germline, CDR1 is LGHNA, CDR2 YSLEER.

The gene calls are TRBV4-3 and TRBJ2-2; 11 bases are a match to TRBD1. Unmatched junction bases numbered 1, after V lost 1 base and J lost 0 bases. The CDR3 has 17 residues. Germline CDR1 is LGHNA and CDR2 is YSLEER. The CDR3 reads CASSQGGQGANTGELFF. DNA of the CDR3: TGCGCCAGCAGCCAAGGGGGACAGGGGGCGAACACCGGGGAGCTGTTTTTT.

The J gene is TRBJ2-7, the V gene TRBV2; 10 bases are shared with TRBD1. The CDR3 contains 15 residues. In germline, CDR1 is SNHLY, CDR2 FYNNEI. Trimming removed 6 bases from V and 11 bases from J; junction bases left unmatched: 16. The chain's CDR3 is CASSFNRDRGGGEYF. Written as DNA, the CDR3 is TGTGCCAGCAGCTTCAACCGGGACAGGGGTGGAGGAGAGTACTTC. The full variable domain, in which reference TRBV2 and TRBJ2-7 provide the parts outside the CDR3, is EPEVTQTPSHQVTQMGQEVILRCVPISNHLYFYWYRQILGQKVEFLVSFYNNEISEKSEIFDDQFSVERPDGSNFTLKIRSTKLEDSAMYFCASSFNRDRGGGEYFGPGTRLTVT.

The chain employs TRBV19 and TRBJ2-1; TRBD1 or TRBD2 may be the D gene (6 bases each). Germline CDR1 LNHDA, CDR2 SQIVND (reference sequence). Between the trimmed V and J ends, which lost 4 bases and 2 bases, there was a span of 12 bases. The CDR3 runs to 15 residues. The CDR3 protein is CASSTGGGTYNEQFF. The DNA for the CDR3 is TGTGCCAGTAGTACTGGAGGGGGAACCTACAATGAGCAGTTCTTC. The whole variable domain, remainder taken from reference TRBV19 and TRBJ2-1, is DGGITQSPKYLFRKEGQNVTLSCEQNLNHDAMYWYRQDPGQGLRLIYYSQIVNDFQKGDIAEGYSVSREKKESFPLTVTSAQKNPTAFYLCASSTGGGTYNEQFFGPGTRLTVL.

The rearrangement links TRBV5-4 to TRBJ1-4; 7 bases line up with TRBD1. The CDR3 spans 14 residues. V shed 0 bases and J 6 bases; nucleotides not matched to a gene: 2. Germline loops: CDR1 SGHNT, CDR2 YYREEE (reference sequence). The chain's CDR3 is CASSLGQGDEKLFF. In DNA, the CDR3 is TGTGCCAGCAGCTTGGGCCAGGGGGATGAAAAACTGTTTTTT.

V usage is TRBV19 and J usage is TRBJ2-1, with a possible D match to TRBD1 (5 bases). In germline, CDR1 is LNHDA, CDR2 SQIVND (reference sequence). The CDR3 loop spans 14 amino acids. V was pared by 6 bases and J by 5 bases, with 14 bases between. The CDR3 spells CASSPGQSHNEQFF. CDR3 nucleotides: TGTGCCAGTAGCCCAGGGCAAAGTCACAATGAGCAGTTCTTC. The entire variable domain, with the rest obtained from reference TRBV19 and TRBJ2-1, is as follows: DGGITQSPKYLFRKEGQNVTLSCEQNLNHDAMYWYRQDPGQGLRLIYYSQIVNDFQKGDIAEGYSVSREKKESFPLTVTSAQKNPTAFYLCASSPGQSHNEQFFGPGTRLTVL.

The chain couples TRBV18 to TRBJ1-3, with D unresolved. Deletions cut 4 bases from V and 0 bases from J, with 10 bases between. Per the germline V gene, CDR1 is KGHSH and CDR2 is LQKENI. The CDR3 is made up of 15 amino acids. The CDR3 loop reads CASSHSRTSGNTIYF. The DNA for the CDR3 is TGTGCCAGCTCACACTCCCGGACCTCTGGAAACACCATATATTTT.

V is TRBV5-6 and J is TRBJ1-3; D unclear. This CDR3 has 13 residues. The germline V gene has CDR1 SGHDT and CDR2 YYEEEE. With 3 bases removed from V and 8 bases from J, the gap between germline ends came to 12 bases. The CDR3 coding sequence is TGTGCCAGCAGCTCACTCGGGGTGCACACCATATATTTT. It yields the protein CASSSLGVHTIYF.

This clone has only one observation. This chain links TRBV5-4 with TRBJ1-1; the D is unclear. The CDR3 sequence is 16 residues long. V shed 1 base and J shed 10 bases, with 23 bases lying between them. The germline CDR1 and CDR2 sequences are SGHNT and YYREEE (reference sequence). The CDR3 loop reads CASSLSITNSEVGAFF. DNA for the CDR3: TGTGCCAGCAGCTTGTCCATCACAAACTCAGAGGTTGGAGCTTTCTTT.

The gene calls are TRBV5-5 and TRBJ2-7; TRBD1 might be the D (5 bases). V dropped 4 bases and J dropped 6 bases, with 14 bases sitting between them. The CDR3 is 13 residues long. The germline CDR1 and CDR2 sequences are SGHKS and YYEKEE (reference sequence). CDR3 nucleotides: TGTGCCAGCAGCGTAGACAGCCCCCTCGAGCAGTACTTC. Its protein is CASSVDSPLEQYF. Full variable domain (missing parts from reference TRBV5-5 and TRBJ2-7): DAGVTQSPTHLIKTRGQQVTLRCSPISGHKSVSWYQQVLGQGPQFIFQYYEKEERGRGNFPDRFSARQFPNYSSELNVNALLLGDSALYLCASSVDSPLEQYFGPGTRLTVT.

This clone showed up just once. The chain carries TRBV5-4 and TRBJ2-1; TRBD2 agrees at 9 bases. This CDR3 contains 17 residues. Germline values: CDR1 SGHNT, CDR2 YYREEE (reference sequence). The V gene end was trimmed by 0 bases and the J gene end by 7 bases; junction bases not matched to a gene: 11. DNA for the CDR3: TGTGCCAGCAGCTTGGCCGTGCGCGGGGGGGCTAAGAATGAGCAGTTCTTC. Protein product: CASSLAVRGGAKNEQFF.

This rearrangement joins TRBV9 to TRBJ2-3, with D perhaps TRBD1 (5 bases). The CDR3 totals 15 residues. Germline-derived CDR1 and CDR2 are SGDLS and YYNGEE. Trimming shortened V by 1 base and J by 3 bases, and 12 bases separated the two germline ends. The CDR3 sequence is CASSVRGSKTDTQYF. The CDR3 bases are TGTGCCAGCAGCGTAAGGGGTAGCAAAACAGATACGCAGTATTTT.

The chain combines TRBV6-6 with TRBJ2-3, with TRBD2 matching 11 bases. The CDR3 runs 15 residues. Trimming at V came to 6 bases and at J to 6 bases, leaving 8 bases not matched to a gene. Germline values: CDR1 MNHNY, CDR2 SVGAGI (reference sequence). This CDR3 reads CASSLTSGEADTQYF. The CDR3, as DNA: TGTGCCAGCAGCCTGACTAGCGGGGAAGCGGATACGCAGTATTTT.

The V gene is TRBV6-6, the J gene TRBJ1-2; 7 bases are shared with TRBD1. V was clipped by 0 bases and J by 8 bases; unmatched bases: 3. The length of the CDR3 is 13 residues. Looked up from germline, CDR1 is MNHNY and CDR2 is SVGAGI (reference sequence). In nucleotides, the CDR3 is TGTGCCAGCAGTTACTCAGGGACAGCCGGCTACACCTTC. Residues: CASSYSGTAGYTF.

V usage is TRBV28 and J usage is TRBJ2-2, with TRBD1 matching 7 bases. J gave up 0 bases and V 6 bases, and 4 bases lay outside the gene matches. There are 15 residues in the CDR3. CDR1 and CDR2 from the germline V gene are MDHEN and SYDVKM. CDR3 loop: CASRLQGPNTGELFF. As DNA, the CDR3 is TGTGCCAGCAGGTTACAGGGGCCGAACACCGGGGAGCTGTTTTTT.

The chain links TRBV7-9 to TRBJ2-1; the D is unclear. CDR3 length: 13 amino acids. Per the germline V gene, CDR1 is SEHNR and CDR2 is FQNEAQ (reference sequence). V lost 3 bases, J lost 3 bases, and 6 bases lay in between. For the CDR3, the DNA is TGTGCCAGCAGCTTCCCGGGCTACAATGAGCAGTTCTTC. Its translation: CASSFPGYNEQFF. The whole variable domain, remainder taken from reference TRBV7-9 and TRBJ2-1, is DTGVSQNPRHKITKRGQNVTFRCDPISEHNRLYWYRQTLGQGPEFLTYFQNEAQLEKSRLLSDRFSAERPKGSFSTLEIQRTEQGDSAMYLCASSFPGYNEQFFGPGTRLTVL.

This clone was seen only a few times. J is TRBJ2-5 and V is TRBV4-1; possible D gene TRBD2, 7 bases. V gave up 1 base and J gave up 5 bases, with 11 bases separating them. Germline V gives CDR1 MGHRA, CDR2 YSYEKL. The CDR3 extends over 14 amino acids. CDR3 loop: CASSQGGGGETQYF. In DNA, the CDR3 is TGCGCCAGCAGCCAAGGAGGGGGGGGTGAGACCCAGTACTTC.

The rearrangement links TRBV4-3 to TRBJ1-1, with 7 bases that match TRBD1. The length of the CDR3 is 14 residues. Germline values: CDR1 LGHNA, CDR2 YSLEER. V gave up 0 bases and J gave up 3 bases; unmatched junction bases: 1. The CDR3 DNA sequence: TGCGCCAGCAGCCAAGAGCAGGGGGACACTGAAGCTTTCTTT. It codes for CASSQEQGDTEAFF.

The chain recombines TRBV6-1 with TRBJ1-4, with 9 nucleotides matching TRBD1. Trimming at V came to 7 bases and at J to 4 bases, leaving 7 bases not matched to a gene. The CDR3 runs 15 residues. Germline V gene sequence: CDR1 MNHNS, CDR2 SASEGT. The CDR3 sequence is CASTATGGINEKLFF. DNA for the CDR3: TGTGCCAGCACCGCGACAGGGGGGATTAATGAAAAACTGTTTTTT.

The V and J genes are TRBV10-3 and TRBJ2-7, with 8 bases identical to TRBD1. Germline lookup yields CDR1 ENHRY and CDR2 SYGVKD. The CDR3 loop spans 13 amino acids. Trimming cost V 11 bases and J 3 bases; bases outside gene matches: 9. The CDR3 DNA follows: TGTGCCGTAGAGGGACAGGAAGACTACGAGCAGTACTTC. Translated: CAVEGQEDYEQYF.

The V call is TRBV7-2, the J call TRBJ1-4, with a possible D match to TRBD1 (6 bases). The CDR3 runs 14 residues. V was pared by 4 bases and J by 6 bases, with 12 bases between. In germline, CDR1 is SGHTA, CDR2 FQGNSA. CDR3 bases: TGTGCCAGCAGCTCCAGACAGGACGATGAAAAACTGTTTTTT. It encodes CASSSRQDDEKLFF.

The CDR3 reads CASTLTGGNTEAFF. The CDR3, as DNA: TGTGCCAGCACTCTGACAGGTGGGAACACTGAAGCTTTCTTT. The chain combines TRBV6-1 with TRBJ1-1, with D perhaps matching TRBD1 (6 bases). The V end was cut by 7 bases, the J end by 1 base, with 13 bases between. The V gene's germline CDR1 is MNHNS and CDR2 SASEGT. The CDR3 is made up of 14 amino acids.

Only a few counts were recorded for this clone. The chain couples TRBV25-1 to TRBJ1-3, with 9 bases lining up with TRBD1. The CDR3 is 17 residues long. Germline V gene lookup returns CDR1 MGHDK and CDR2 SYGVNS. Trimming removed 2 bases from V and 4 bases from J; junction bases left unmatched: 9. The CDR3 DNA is TGTGCCAGCAGTGAACGGGGGGACAGGGTGAACGGAAACACCATATATTTT. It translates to CASSERGDRVNGNTIYF. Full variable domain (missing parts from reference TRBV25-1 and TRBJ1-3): EADIYQTPRYLVIGTGKKITLECSQTMGHDKMYWYQQDPGMELHLIHYSYGVNSTEKGDLSSESTVSRIRTEHFPLTLESARPSHTSQYLCASSERGDRVNGNTIYFGEGSWLTVV.

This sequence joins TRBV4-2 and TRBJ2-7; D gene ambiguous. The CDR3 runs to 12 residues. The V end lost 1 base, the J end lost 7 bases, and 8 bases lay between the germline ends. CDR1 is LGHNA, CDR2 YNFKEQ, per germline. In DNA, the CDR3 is TGTGCCAGCAGCCAAGGCGTTGAGGAGCAGTACTTC. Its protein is CASSQGVEEQYF.

The CDR3 region is CASSFISGADGYTF. The CDR3 DNA sequence: TGTGCCAGCAGCTTCATATCGGGGGCCGATGGCTACACCTTC. The V gene is TRBV5-4, the J gene TRBJ1-2, with a weak D call TRBD1 (6 bases). CDR3 length: 14 residues. CDR1 SGHNT and CDR2 YYREEE come from the germline V gene (reference sequence). The V end lost 2 bases, the J end lost 6 bases, and 14 bases lay between the germline ends.

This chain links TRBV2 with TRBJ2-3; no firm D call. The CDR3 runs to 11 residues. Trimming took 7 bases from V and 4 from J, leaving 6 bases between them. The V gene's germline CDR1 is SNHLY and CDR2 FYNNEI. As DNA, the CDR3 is TGTGCCAGCATTCTGGCAGATACGCAGTATTTT. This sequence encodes CASILADTQYF.

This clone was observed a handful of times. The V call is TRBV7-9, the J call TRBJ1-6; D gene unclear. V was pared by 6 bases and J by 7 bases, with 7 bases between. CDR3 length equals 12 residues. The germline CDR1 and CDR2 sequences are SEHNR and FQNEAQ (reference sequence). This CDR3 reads CASRGRNSPLHF. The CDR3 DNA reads TGTGCCAGCAGGGGCAGGAATTCACCCCTCCACTTT. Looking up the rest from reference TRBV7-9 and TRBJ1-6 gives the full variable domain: DTGVSQNPRHKITKRGQNVTFRCDPISEHNRLYWYRQTLGQGPEFLTYFQNEAQLEKSRLLSDRFSAERPKGSFSTLEIQRTEQGDSAMYLCASRGRNSPLHFGNGTRLTVT.